The 28 T cell receptor beta chains given below trace back to one sample, sequenced in a study of T-cell reconstitution after alpha-beta-depleted transplantation in children. Unique molecular identifiers tagged the TCRbeta library. MiXCR was run by TCRdb on the PCR reads, yielding one entry per CDR3 protein. This repertoire shows 80,000 to 100,000 distinct CDR3 sequences, 20% to 25% found once; its top ten account for around a fifth. Specimen: PBMCs, collected before TCRalphabeta/CD19-depleted stem cell transplant. All receptors come from a boy aged 2 to 9 with acute lymphoblastic leukemia, due to receive a stem cell transplant.

The V and J genes are TRBV20-1 and TRBJ2-1; 7 bases are shared with TRBD2. Germline V lookup: CDR1 DFQATT, CDR2 SNEGSKA (reference sequence). The V segment lost 6 bases and the J segment 3 bases; nucleotides outside the gene matches: 5. The CDR3 covers 13 residues. CDR3 nucleotides: TGCAGTGCCCCGACTAGCTTCTACAATGAGCAGTTCTTC. It encodes CSAPTSFYNEQFF.

The V call is TRBV12-3 or TRBV12-4, the J call TRBJ1-2; 9 nucleotides match TRBD1. After removal of 5 bases from V and 4 bases from J, the junction contained 11 bases not matched to a gene. CDR3 size: 16 residues. CDR3 nucleotide sequence: TGTGCCAGCAGTCCTCGACAGGGGGTACAAAGCTATGGCTACACCTTC. This sequence encodes CASSPRQGVQSYGYTF.

This clonotype has a handful of counts. This sequence joins TRBV7-9 and TRBJ2-2; 7 bases fit TRBD2. The V gene's germline CDR1 is SEHNR and CDR2 FQNEAQ (reference sequence). V trimming: 7 bases; J trimming: 6 bases; junction bases outside the gene matches: 11. This CDR3 has 15 residues. CDR3 sequence (DNA): TGTGCCAGCACAATCCTAGCGGAGTACTCCGGGGAGCTGTTTTTT. It encodes CASTILAEYSGELFF.

This clonotype has a count of ten or more. The rearrangement joins TRBV5-1 to TRBJ2-1; D could derive from TRBD1 or TRBD2 (5 bases each). The CDR3 totals 16 residues. The germline V and J ends were trimmed by 1 base and 5 bases, with 16 bases remaining between them. Germline V gene sequence: CDR1 SGHRS, CDR2 YFSETQ. CDR3 protein: CASSLSAAGGNNEQFF. As DNA, the CDR3 is TGCGCCAGCAGCTTGTCGGCAGCTGGGGGTAACAATGAGCAGTTCTTC.

The chain uses TRBV24-1 and TRBJ2-4; D unresolved. CDR3 length: 11 amino acids. Per the germline V gene, CDR1 is KGHDR and CDR2 is SFDVKD. Trimming took off 4 bases at V and 6 bases at J, with 3 bases between the two ends. CDR3 nucleotides: TGTGCCACCAGTGACCGAAACATTCAGTACTTC. It is translated as CATSDRNIQYF.

This clonotype was detected a few times. The DNA for the CDR3 is TGTGCCAGCAGCCCAGGGTCCGGGACAACCTCCTACGAGCAGTACTTC. Translating it yields CASSPGSGTTSYEQYF. The rearrangement links TRBV7-2 to TRBJ2-7; D perhaps matches TRBD1 (6 bases). CDR3 length: 16 residues. Trimming cost V 5 bases and J 0 bases, with 17 bases left between them. Per germline, CDR1 SGHTA and CDR2 FQGNSA. Filled out from reference TRBV7-2 and TRBJ2-7, the complete variable domain reads GAGVSQSPSNKVTEKGKDVELRCDPISGHTALYWYRQSLGQGLEFLIYFQGNSAPDKSGLPSDRFSAERTGGSVSTLTIQRTQQEDSAVYLCASSPGSGTTSYEQYFGPGTRLTVT.

This clonotype was seen a handful of times. This chain joins TRBV20-1 and TRBJ1-1; no firm D call. CDR1 DFQATT and CDR2 SNEGSKA come from the germline V gene (reference sequence). The CDR3 sequence is 14 residues long. V gave up 2 bases and J gave up 3 bases, with 13 bases separating them. The CDR3 DNA follows: TGCAGTGCTAGAATCGGGGAGCGGGACACTGAAGCTTTCTTT. This sequence encodes CSARIGERDTEAFF.

This clonotype was seen more than once but under ten times. This chain joins TRBV6-2 or TRBV6-3 and TRBJ2-1, with D maybe TRBD1 (5 bases). This CDR3 is built from 14 residues. The V gene's germline CDR1 is MNHEY and CDR2 SVGEGT. V was pared by 7 bases and J by 3 bases, with 13 bases between. CDR3 amino acids: CASIQGVIYNEQFF. The CDR3 region has the DNA TGTGCCAGCATCCAAGGGGTCATCTACAATGAGCAGTTCTTC.

In nucleotides, the CDR3 is TGCAGTGCTAGAGCCCCCGGACTAGCGGACCTCACATATGAGCAGTTCTTC. It is translated as CSARAPGLADLTYEQFF. V usage is TRBV20-1 and J usage is TRBJ2-1; 10 bases fit TRBD2. Germline lookup yields CDR1 DFQATT and CDR2 SNEGSKA (reference sequence). J gave up 8 bases and V 1 base, and 14 bases lay outside the gene matches. This CDR3 is built from 17 residues.

The chain uses TRBV5-1 and TRBJ2-3; D call uncertain. V was cut by 6 bases and J by 1 base, with 24 bases left in between. The CDR3 is made up of 18 amino acids. The germline CDR1 and CDR2 sequences are SGHRS and YFSETQ. CDR3 nucleotides: TGCGCCAGCACCCTAGAGATAGCCGGCTTTTTGGGCACAGATACGCAGTATTTT. Translated: CASTLEIAGFLGTDTQYF.

The chain carries TRBV7-8 and TRBJ2-2, with 8 bases that match TRBD2. J was trimmed by 5 bases and V by 6 bases; bases with no gene match: 8. In germline, CDR1 is SGHVS, CDR2 FQNEAQ. The CDR3 spans 15 residues. The CDR3 loop is CASSTGTRSTGELFF. In DNA, the CDR3 is TGTGCCAGCAGTACCGGGACTAGGTCGACCGGGGAGCTGTTTTTT. The variable domain in full, with the rest retrieved from reference TRBV7-8 and TRBJ2-2, is GAGVSQSPRYKVAKRGQDVALRCDPISGHVSLFWYQQALGQGPEFLTYFQNEAQLDKSGLPSDRFFAERPEGSVSTLKIQRTQQEDSAVYLCASSTGTRSTGELFFGEGSRLTVL.

The rearrangement links TRBV7-3 to TRBJ2-7, with 7 bases matching TRBD1. The CDR3 runs to 14 residues. Unmatched junction bases numbered 2, after V lost 3 bases and J lost 0 bases. The V gene's germline CDR1 is SGHTA and CDR2 FQGTGA. DNA for the CDR3: TGTGCCAGCAGCTTTCAGGGGGACTCCTACGAGCAGTACTTC. This sequence encodes CASSFQGDSYEQYF. The whole variable domain, remainder taken from reference TRBV7-3 and TRBJ2-7, is GAGVSQTPSNKVTEKGKYVELRCDPISGHTALYWYRQSLGQGPEFLIYFQGTGAADDSGLPNDRFFAVRPEGSVSTLKIQRTERGDSAVYLCASSFQGDSYEQYFGPGTRLTVT.

The chain recombines TRBV6-1 with TRBJ2-1, with a tentative D call TRBD2 (5 bases). V was shortened by 5 bases and J by 7 bases, with 18 bases between the two germline ends. Germline V gene data show CDR1 as MNHNS and CDR2 as SASEGT. CDR3 length: 15 residues. DNA of the CDR3: TGTGCCAGCAGTAGAGAAGCGGAGTGGGGAAATGAGCAGTTCTTC. It specifies CASSREAEWGNEQFF.

This clonotype occurred once. The chain joins TRBV24-1 to TRBJ1-1; 9 bases are shared with TRBD1. The V gene's germline CDR1 is KGHDR and CDR2 SFDVKD. J lost 6 bases, V lost 9 bases, and 13 bases had no gene match. This CDR3 contains 15 residues. Written as DNA, the CDR3 is TGTGCCACCGACTCCGGGACAGGGACTTTTTCTGAAGCTTTCTTT. It specifies CATDSGTGTFSEAFF.

This clonotype occurred a few times. This chain uses TRBV7-7 with TRBJ2-6; D uncertain. The V and J ends lost 5 bases and 3 bases respectively, with 11 bases between them. Germline CDR1 and CDR2: SSHAT and FNYEAQ (reference sequence). The length of the CDR3 is 15 residues. CDR3 nucleotides: TGTGCCAGCAGCAAAGGGTTCGGTGGGGCCAACGTCCTGACTTTC. Amino acid sequence: CASSKGFGGANVLTF.

This chain uses TRBV5-1 with TRBJ2-7; 9 nucleotides agree with TRBD2. V shed 2 bases and J 6 bases; nucleotides not matched to a gene: 3. This CDR3 region has 13 residues. Germline lookup yields CDR1 SGHRS and CDR2 YFSETQ. In DNA form, the CDR3 reads TGCGCCAGCAGCTTTTGGACTAGCGTCGAGCAGTACTTC. Translating gives CASSFWTSVEQYF.

The V and J genes are TRBV4-2 and TRBJ2-2; D uncertain. The CDR3 spans 15 residues. V was cut by 4 bases and J by 2 bases, with 11 bases left in between. Germline-derived CDR1 and CDR2 are LGHNA and YNFKEQ. CDR3 in amino acids: CASSPVGINTGELFF. The CDR3 coding sequence is TGTGCCAGCAGCCCAGTTGGGATAAACACCGGGGAGCTGTTTTTT.

The chain combines TRBV2 with TRBJ2-3; D may be TRBD1 (5 bases). The germline gives CDR1 SNHLY, CDR2 FYNNEI. Trimming pared 7 bases from V and 2 bases from J, leaving 13 bases between. CDR3 length: 14 residues. CDR3 loop: CASIQVLNTDTQYF. The CDR3 DNA follows: TGTGCCAGCATACAGGTCCTAAACACAGATACGCAGTATTTT.

In its sample, this clonotype was seen a few times. V is TRBV29-1 and J is TRBJ1-2; D gene ambiguous. The CDR3 is 12 residues long. CDR1 and CDR2 (germline): SQVTM, ANQGSEA. V was cut by 6 bases and J by 1 base, with 9 bases left in between. CDR3 region: CSVDHNNYGYTF. The DNA of the CDR3 is TGCAGCGTCGACCACAATAACTATGGCTACACCTTC.

This clonotype was observed at least ten times. The V and J genes are TRBV5-1 and TRBJ2-2; D is unresolved. Germline CDR1 SGHRS, CDR2 YFSETQ. The CDR3 is made up of 15 amino acids. The V end lost 0 bases, the J end lost 4 bases, and 10 bases lay between the germline ends. CDR3 nucleotides: TGCGCCAGCAGCTTGGGCCCGGGTGGCACCGGGGAGCTGTTTTTT. Translating it yields CASSLGPGGTGELFF.

This clonotype was counted between two and nine times. This chain uses TRBV6-1 with TRBJ2-7; no clear D gene. The CDR3 covers 14 residues. In germline, CDR1 is MNHNS, CDR2 SASEGT. The V end lost 8 bases, the J end lost 2 bases, and 16 bases lay between the germline ends. The CDR3: CASSAAVAAYEQYF. The DNA of the CDR3 is TGTGCCAGCTCAGCCGCCGTGGCAGCCTACGAGCAGTACTTC.

Concerning this clonotype: The germline gene is not matched at one end of the junction; a read error may be the cause. V gene TRBV7-2 combines with J gene TRBJ2-7, with 9 bases aligning to TRBD2. Germline CDR1 and CDR2: SGHTA and FQGNSA. The CDR3 is 16 amino acids. CDR3 in amino acids: CASSLVGREGPYELYF. The CDR3 nucleotides are TGTGCCAGCAGCTTAGTCGGGCGGGAGGGCCCCTACGAGCTGTACTTC.

The chain employs TRBV20-1 and TRBJ2-5; TRBD2 aligns across 8 bases. The germline CDR1 and CDR2 sequences are DFQATT and SNEGSKA (reference sequence). V trimming: 6 bases; J trimming: 2 bases; junction bases outside the gene matches: 14. This CDR3 comprises 16 residues. For the CDR3, the DNA is TGCAGTGCGACGGGGGGGCTAGCGGGTTTACAAGAGACCCAGTACTTC. This codes for CSATGGLAGLQETQYF.

The table lists this clonotype with a few counts. The V and J genes are TRBV29-1 and TRBJ2-2; unclear D gene. Germline CDR1 is SQVTM and CDR2 is ANQGSEA. V was pared by 3 bases and J by 7 bases, with 12 bases between. CDR3 size: 13 residues. The CDR3 protein is CSVDKGVGGELFF. CDR3 DNA: TGCAGCGTTGATAAGGGCGTCGGCGGGGAGCTGTTTTTT.

The chain has TRBV2 and TRBJ2-1; 7 bases map to TRBD2. CDR1 and CDR2 (germline): SNHLY, FYNNEI. Trimming at V came to 6 bases and at J to 9 bases, leaving 11 bases not matched to a gene. The CDR3 loop spans 14 amino acids. The CDR3 region is CASRQAGTGGEQFF. CDR3 DNA: TGTGCCAGCAGGCAAGCGGGAACTGGAGGTGAGCAGTTCTTC.

The chain uses TRBV5-1 and TRBJ1-6, with TRBD1 identical over 7 bases. V shed 0 bases, J shed 10 bases, and the junction held 4 bases outside the gene matches. Germline loops: CDR1 SGHRS, CDR2 YFSETQ. This CDR3 comprises 14 residues. This chain's CDR3 is CASSLGQGASPLHF. In DNA, the CDR3 is TGCGCCAGCAGCTTGGGACAGGGCGCATCACCCCTCCACTTT.

The chain is built from TRBV12-3 or TRBV12-4 and TRBJ2-7; no reliable D call. V dropped 3 bases and J dropped 0 bases, with 9 bases sitting between them. The CDR3 has 14 residues. CDR3 loop: CASSLGYNSYEQYF. The CDR3 DNA reads as TGTGCCAGCAGTTTGGGGTACAACTCCTACGAGCAGTACTTC.

This clonotype was observed many times. The rearrangement joins TRBV29-1 to TRBJ2-1, with TRBD2 identical over 11 bases. V lost 4 bases and J lost 1; bases outside the gene matches: 6. The germline V gene encodes CDR1 SQVTM and CDR2 ANQGSEA. This CDR3 spans 16 amino acids. The CDR3 bases are TGCAGCGTTGCGGGACTAGCGGACGGGTCCTACAATGAGCAGTTCTTC. Its protein product is CSVAGLADGSYNEQFF.